Listed below are T cell receptor beta chains from one sample, sequenced in a study of spatial heterogeneity in lung cancer. Each CDR3 protein gets one entry after TCRdb re-called the 5' RACE reads with MiXCR. Seen here are some 1,200 distinct CDR3 sequences, around 30% observed once, and the top ten hold around 20%. This specimen consisted of lung tumor tissue, obtained at surgery. The receptors here all came from a male donor with early-stage non-small cell lung cancer. Each CDR3 is given with its conserved first and last residue. D genes are given only for firm matches. Clone size is stated in some rows and not others, as once, few, many or a class when expanded.

d_call	v_call	clone_size	j_call	cdr3_nt	cdr3_aa
NA	TRBV5-1	few	TRBJ2-7	TGCGCCAGCAGCCCGGCCCCCGGGATCGACGAGCAGTACTTC	CASSPAPGIDEQYF
NA	TRBV7-2	few	TRBJ2-3	TGTGCCAGCAGCTCCACTCGGCCGTGGCAGGGAGATACGCAGTATTTT	CASSSTRPWQGDTQYF
NA	TRBV16	NA	TRBJ1-1	TGTGCCAGCAGCCATAGGCAGGGAAAGAACACTGAAGCTTTCTTT	CASSHRQGKNTEAFF
TRBD1	TRBV3-1	few	TRBJ2-1	TGTGCCAGCAGTGTATGGGGACAGGGTCGGCACAATGAGCAGTTCTTC	CASSVWGQGRHNEQFF
NA	TRBV6-1	NA	TRBJ2-1	TGTGCCAGCAGTGAAAGGGGTTTGGGCGATGAGCAGTTCTTC	CASSERGLGDEQFF
NA	TRBV7-9	large	TRBJ1-5	TGTGCCAGCAGCCCCGAGATAGGTGAGCCCCAGCATTTT	CASSPEIGEPQHF
NA	TRBV2	large	TRBJ2-7	TGTGCCAGCAGTGGGGATGGTCCCTACGAGCAGTACTTC	CASSGDGPYEQYF
NA	TRBV4-2	NA	TRBJ2-3	TGTGCCAGCAGTTTGGATTTAGGAGATACGCAGTATTTT	CASSLDLGDTQYF
NA	TRBV7-2	NA	TRBJ2-3	TGTGCCAGCAGCCCAGGGCAGAGCACAGATACGCAGTATTTT	CASSPGQSTDTQYF
NA	TRBV6-5	few	TRBJ2-5	TGTGCCAGCAGTTACGAGACAGGTTCGGCCCAGTACTTC	CASSYETGSAQYF
TRBD1	TRBV7-2	NA	TRBJ1-1	TGTGCCAGCAGCTCCCCGACAGGGAGATACACTGAAGCTTTTTTT	CASSSPTGRYTEAFF
TRBD1	TRBV28	NA	TRBJ2-1	TGTGCCAGCAGTTCCCCACAGGGGATTTACAATGAGCAGTTCTTC	CASSSPQGIYNEQFF
TRBD1	TRBV28	medium-sized	TRBJ2-5	TGTGCCAGCCGTTGGAGGACAGGGGGCGAGAAGACCCAGTACTTC	CASRWRTGGEKTQYF
TRBD2	TRBV7-9	medium-sized	TRBJ2-7	TGTGCCAGCAGCTCCCTAGCGGGGGGACTCTACGAGCAGTACTTC	CASSSLAGGLYEQYF
NA	TRBV5-6	NA	TRBJ1-2	TGTGCCAGCAGCTTGCGCGGCTATGGCTACACCTTC	CASSLRGYGYTF
NA	TRBV7-2	few	TRBJ2-1	TGTGCCAGCAGAATGACAGCAAGCTCCTACAATGAGCAGTTCTTC	CASRMTASSYNEQFF
NA	TRBV11-2	NA	TRBJ1-6	TGTGCCAGCAGCCTCAGACAGGTCGACCGGGCCCTCCACTTT	CASSLRQVDRALHF
NA	TRBV24-1	NA	TRBJ2-2	TGTGCCACCAGTGACCCAGGACAGTACTCCACCGGGGAGCTGTTTTTT	CATSDPGQYSTGELFF
TRBD1	TRBV7-8	medium-sized	TRBJ1-5	TGTGCCAGCAGCGGACATGGGGACAGCCGCAATCAGCCCCAGCATTTT	CASSGHGDSRNQPQHF
NA	TRBV20-1	NA	TRBJ1-1	TGCAGTGCTAGGGACAGCGTATGGACTGAAGCTTTCTTT	CSARDSVWTEAFF
NA	TRBV7-2	NA	TRBJ1-5	TGTGCCAGCAGCTTAGTGGGGGCCCGAGATCAGCCCCAGCATTTT	CASSLVGARDQPQHF
TRBD2	TRBV7-9	few	TRBJ2-2	TGTGCCAGCAGCTCACCGGGACTAGCGGGGGCCGGGGAGCTGTTTTTT	CASSSPGLAGAGELFF
NA	TRBV28	few	TRBJ2-7	TGTGCCAGCAGTTTCCCCGAGCGGACCTCCGACGAGCAGTACTTC	CASSFPERTSDEQYF
NA	TRBV6-5	NA	TRBJ1-1	TGTGCCAGCAGTCTCCAGGAGAACACTGAAGCTTTCTTT	CASSLQENTEAFF
TRBD1	TRBV6-5	large	TRBJ1-2	TGTGCCAGCAGTCAAGAGTCGACAGGGGATAATGGCTACACCTTC	CASSQESTGDNGYTF
NA	TRBV10-2	NA	TRBJ1-5	TGCGCCAGCCGGGACGGACATCAGCCCCAGCATTTT	CASRDGHQPQHF
TRBD2	TRBV30	large	TRBJ2-1	TGTGCCTGGAGACGGACTAGTTGGGACAATGAGCAGTTCTTC	CAWRRTSWDNEQFF
NA	TRBV3-1	few	TRBJ2-7	TGTGCCAGCAGCCAAGAGTACAGCGGACGGCCCTACGAGCAGTACTTC	CASSQEYSGRPYEQYF
TRBD2	TRBV5-4	NA	TRBJ2-5	TGTGCCAGCAGCTCCCATAGCGGGGGAGAACAAGAGACCCAGTACTTC	CASSSHSGGEQETQYF
NA	TRBV6-1	few	TRBJ2-2	TGTGCCAGCAGTGCCCGGGGCGGGCAGGGCAGTTACACCGGGGAGCTGTTTTTT	CASSARGGQGSYTGELFF
NA	TRBV5-5	NA	TRBJ2-3	TGTGCCAGCAGCATCACAGATACGCAGTATTTT	CASSITDTQYF
NA	TRBV6-5	NA	TRBJ2-3	TGTGCCAGCAGTTACTCACCACTACATACGCAGTATTTT	CASSYSPLHTQYF
TRBD2	TRBV20-1	medium-sized	TRBJ2-5	TGCAGTGCTAGAGCCGCCCCCGGCGGGGGCCAAGAGACCCAGTACTTC	CSARAAPGGGQETQYF
TRBD2	TRBV7-2	few	TRBJ2-2	TGTGCCAGCGGTCCGGGAGGGGCCGGGGAGCTGTTTTTT	CASGPGGAGELFF
NA	TRBV28	NA	TRBJ1-5	TGTGCCAGCAGACCCGCCAAAGGGTCCAATCAGCCCCAGCATTTT	CASRPAKGSNQPQHF
TRBD1	TRBV12-3/TRBV12-4	large	TRBJ1-1	TGTGCCAGCAGTTCGACCTTATACAGGGGTTACATGAACACTGAAGCTTTCTTT	CASSSTLYRGYMNTEAFF
NA	TRBV12-3/TRBV12-4	few	TRBJ1-4	TGTGCCAGCCGCTCCTCCAGCGCCAATAATGAAAAACTGTTTTTT	CASRSSSANNEKLFF
NA	TRBV3-1	few	TRBJ2-3	TGTGCCAGCAGCCTCCGAGATACGCAGTATTTT	CASSLRDTQYF
NA	TRBV6-6	NA	TRBJ2-6	TGTGCCAGCAGTTACGGGGGCACCAACGTCCTGACTTTC	CASSYGGTNVLTF
NA	TRBV20-1	few	TRBJ2-3	TGCAGTGCTAGAGGGATGGGGGATACGCAGTATTTT	CSARGMGDTQYF
NA	TRBV19	few	TRBJ2-2	TGTGCCAGTAGTATAGATGGTTCCCGCCGGAGCGGGGAGCTGTTTTTT	CASSIDGSRRSGELFF
NA	TRBV11-2	NA	TRBJ1-1	TGTGCCAGCAGCACCTTAAAACGTGTTGAAGCTTTCTTT	CASSTLKRVEAFF
NA	TRBV5-6	NA	TRBJ2-5	TGTGCCAGCAGCCTGAAGGGATTGACAGGCCCCTTCTCAGAAGAGACCCAGTACTTC	CASSLKGLTGPFSEETQYF
TRBD1	TRBV5-1	medium-sized	TRBJ2-4	TGCGCCAGCAGCTTCGGGACAGGGTCCTTTAGCCTAGCCAAAAACATTCAGTACTTC	CASSFGTGSFSLAKNIQYF
TRBD1	TRBV6-2/TRBV6-3	medium-sized	TRBJ1-2	TGTGCCAGTAAAGACAGGGGACTTTACGGCTACACCTTC	CASKDRGLYGYTF